The clone carrying this TCR beta chain has just a few counts. Germline V gene data show CDR1 as SGHAT and CDR2 as FQNNGV. CDR3 length equals 14 residues. The V end lost 3 bases, the J end lost 5 bases, and 10 bases lay between the germline ends. Each CDR3 protein gets one entry after TCRdb re-called the 5' RACE reads with MiXCR. The sample includes some 100,000 distinct CDR3 sequences, around 12% of them seen just once. These data originate in a study of spatial heterogeneity in lung cancer. Time point in this sample: sample taken at primary tumor resection. This specimen consisted of PBMCs, obtained at surgery. This receptor was taken from a male donor with early-stage non-small cell lung cancer. The V gene is TRBV11-2, the J gene TRBJ1-4; a weak D match, TRBD1 (6 bases). The CDR3 is CASSLWGANEKLFF. Written as DNA, the CDR3 is TGTGCCAGCAGCTTGTGGGGGGCGAATGAAAAACTGTTTTTT.